The 4 T cell receptor beta chains below come from one sample, sequenced in a study of CD8 T cells in Susac syndrome. Reverse transcription of roughly 0.45 to 1 ug RNA was performed with random hexamers. MiXCR, run by TCRdb on the immunoSEQ multiplex PCR reads, gives a single entry per CDR3 protein. The repertoire holds roughly 150,000 distinct CDR3 sequences, roughly 94% seen once, with about 0.18% in the top ten. Sample: CD8+ T cells from PBMCs. These receptors were obtained from a human donor with Susac syndrome.

V usage is TRBV4-2 and J usage is TRBJ2-7, with TRBD2 as a possible D gene (5 bases). Germline-derived CDR1 and CDR2 are LGHNA and YNFKEQ. The CDR3 has 15 amino acids. V was trimmed by 0 bases and J by 6 bases, leaving 15 bases between them. CDR3 sequence: CASSQDRDNGGEQYF. The CDR3 coding sequence is TGTGCCAGCAGCCAAGATCGTGATAACGGAGGCGAGCAGTACTTC.

The chain joins TRBV12-3 or TRBV12-4 to TRBJ2-4; D remains unclear. The V and J ends lost 6 bases and 7 bases respectively, with 13 bases between them. This CDR3 comprises 13 residues. CDR3: CASRPPSRNIQYF. Written as DNA, the CDR3 is TGTGCCAGCAGGCCCCCCTCTAGGAACATTCAGTACTTC.

This clonotype turned up a few times. The J gene is TRBJ2-7, the V gene TRBV18; maybe TRBD1 (5 bases). The germline gives CDR1 KGHSH, CDR2 LQKENI. The CDR3 spans 13 residues. Trimming stripped 4 bases from V and 1 base from J, with 8 bases between. CDR3 in amino acids: CASSQGLSYEQYF. The CDR3 coding sequence is TGTGCCAGCTCACAGGGGCTTTCCTACGAGCAGTACTTC.

The gene calls are TRBV6-5 and TRBJ2-5, with 9 bases identical to TRBD1. V shed 6 bases and J 7 bases; nucleotides not matched to a gene: 6. The CDR3 spans 13 residues. The V gene's germline CDR1 is MNHEY and CDR2 SVGAGI. DNA for the CDR3: TGTGCCAGCAGCTTGGGACAGGGTGGGACCCAGTACTTC. Encoded protein: CASSLGQGGTQYF.